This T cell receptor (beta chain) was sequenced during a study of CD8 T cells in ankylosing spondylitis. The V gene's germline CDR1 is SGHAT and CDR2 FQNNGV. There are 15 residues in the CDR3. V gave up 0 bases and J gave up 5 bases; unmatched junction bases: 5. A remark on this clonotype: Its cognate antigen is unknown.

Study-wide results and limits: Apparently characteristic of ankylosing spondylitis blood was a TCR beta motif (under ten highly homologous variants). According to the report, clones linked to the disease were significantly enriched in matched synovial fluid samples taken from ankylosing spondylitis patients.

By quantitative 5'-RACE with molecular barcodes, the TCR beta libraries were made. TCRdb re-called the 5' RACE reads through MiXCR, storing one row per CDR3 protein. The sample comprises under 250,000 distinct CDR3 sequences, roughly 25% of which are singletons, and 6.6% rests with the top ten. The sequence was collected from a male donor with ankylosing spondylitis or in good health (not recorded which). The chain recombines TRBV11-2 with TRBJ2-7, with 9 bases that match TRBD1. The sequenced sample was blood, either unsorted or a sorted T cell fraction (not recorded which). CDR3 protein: CASSLENRGRHEQYF. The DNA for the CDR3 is TGTGCCAGCAGCTTAGAGAACAGGGGGCGTCACGAGCAGTACTTC. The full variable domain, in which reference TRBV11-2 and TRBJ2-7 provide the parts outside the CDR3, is EAGVAQSPRYKIIEKRQSVAFWCNPISGHATLYWYQQILGQGPKLLIQFQNNGVVDDSQLPKDRFSAERLKGVDSTLKIQPAKLEDSAVYLCASSLENRGRHEQYFGPGTRLTVT.